These 22 T cell receptor beta chains were all obtained from the same sample, sequenced in a study of blood T cell repertoires in COVID-19. Using immunoSEQ multiplex PCR, the repertoire was profiled, and TCRdb retains in-frame clones only, with some absent. The data contain 80,000 to 130,000 clones, roughly 88% of them singletons. Sequenced input: peripheral blood. These receptors all stem from an older woman with acute or convalescent COVID-19.

The CDR3: CASSLGQGGYGYTF. The CDR3 DNA reads as TGTGCCAGCAGTTTGGGACAGGGTGGCTATGGCTACACCTTC. The gene calls are TRBV2 and TRBJ1-2; 9 nucleotides match TRBD1. The CDR3 length is 14 residues. V lost 5 bases, J lost 4 bases, and 5 bases stayed unmatched. The germline gives CDR1 SNHLY, CDR2 FYNNEI.

The chain employs TRBV7-9 and TRBJ2-3, with D possibly TRBD2 on 5 matching bases. CDR3 length equals 16 residues. The V and J ends lost 4 bases and 5 bases respectively, with 19 bases between them. Per germline, CDR1 SEHNR and CDR2 FQNEAQ (reference sequence). CDR3 nucleotides: TGTGCCAGCAGCTCCCATTCTCGGACTTCAGGAGATACGCAGTATTTT. Translating it yields CASSSHSRTSGDTQYF.

This clone was detected only once. The gene calls are TRBV24-1 and TRBJ2-7; weak D call: TRBD2 (5 bases). The germline CDR1 and CDR2 sequences are KGHDR and SFDVKD. The CDR3 totals 18 residues. Trimming cost V 1 base and J 3 bases, with 21 bases left between them. CDR3 nucleotides: TGTGCCACCAGTGATTTATCCCGCGGGCACCGCAAACACTACGAGCAGTACGTC. Amino acid sequence: CATSDLSRGHRKHYEQYV.

This clone was recorded a few times. J is TRBJ1-1 and V is TRBV13, with D possibly matching TRBD1 (5 bases). Looked up from germline, CDR1 is PRHDT and CDR2 is FYEKMQ (reference sequence). With 4 bases removed from V and 6 bases from J, the gap between germline ends came to 15 bases. The CDR3 runs 14 residues. The CDR3 reads CASSSADRGAEAFF. DNA of the CDR3: TGTGCCAGCAGCTCGGCCGATCGGGGGGCTGAAGCTTTCTTT.

This chain joins TRBV25-1 and TRBJ1-5, with D hard to call. V lost 5 bases and J 0 bases, leaving 14 bases between the germline ends. The CDR3 is made up of 16 amino acids. Germline values: CDR1 MGHDK, CDR2 SYGVNS. The CDR3: CASSFIDLYSNQPQHF. CDR3 nucleotides: TGTGCCAGCAGTTTTATCGATCTCTATAGCAATCAGCCCCAGCATTTT.

The genes are TRBV9 and TRBJ2-7; 9 bases match TRBD2. Trimming removed 0 bases from V and 3 bases from J; junction bases left unmatched: 13. From germline, CDR1 is SGDLS and CDR2 YYNGEE. The CDR3 runs to 18 residues. CDR3 in amino acids: CASSVDLGREGLNYEQYF. CDR3 bases: TGTGCCAGCAGCGTAGATCTTGGGCGGGAGGGCCTCAACTACGAGCAGTACTTC.

The chain links TRBV2 to TRBJ1-1; the D is unclear. This CDR3 has 13 amino acids. The V gene's germline CDR1 is SNHLY and CDR2 FYNNEI. The ends were cut back, 7 bases at V and 4 bases at J, with 13 bases in the middle. The CDR3 DNA is TGTGCCAGCACGATTGGGGAGCCCACTGAAGCTTTCTTT. Encoded protein: CASTIGEPTEAFF. The variable domain in full, with the rest retrieved from reference TRBV2 and TRBJ1-1, is EPEVTQTPSHQVTQMGQEVILRCVPISNHLYFYWYRQILGQKVEFLVSFYNNEISEKSEIFDDQFSVERPDGSNFTLKIRSTKLEDSAMYFCASTIGEPTEAFFGQGTRLTVV.

The rearrangement joins TRBV5-4 to TRBJ2-5; 13 nucleotides match TRBD2. J was trimmed by 7 bases and V by 3 bases; bases with no gene match: 15. This CDR3 spans 18 amino acids. The germline V gene encodes CDR1 SGHNT and CDR2 YYREEE (reference sequence). CDR3 region: CASSSNILAGGPSGTQYF. For the CDR3, the DNA is TGTGCCAGCAGCTCGAACATACTAGCGGGAGGGCCATCAGGGACCCAGTACTTC.

The chain joins TRBV18 to TRBJ1-5, with a possible D match to TRBD1 (6 bases). Germline V gene lookup returns CDR1 KGHSH and CDR2 LQKENI. The CDR3 is made up of 13 amino acids. V dropped 8 bases and J dropped 7 bases, with 15 bases sitting between them. CDR3 nucleotides: TGTGCCAGCGGTCAGGGGAGGGAGCAGCCCCAGCATTTT. Translation: CASGQGREQPQHF.

The chain couples TRBV6-1 to TRBJ1-3; D remains unclear. Germline V gene data show CDR1 as MNHNS and CDR2 as SASEGT. The ends were cut back, 2 bases at V and 0 bases at J, with 14 bases in the middle. CDR3 length: 17 amino acids. CDR3 sequence reads: CASSENGDSYSGNTIYF. CDR3 in DNA: TGTGCCAGCAGTGAAAACGGAGACTCTTACTCTGGAAACACCATATATTTT.

The CDR3 reads CASSQDLSRVPTDTQYF. CDR3 DNA: TGTGCCAGCAGCCAAGATCTTAGCAGAGTACCCACAGATACGCAGTATTTT. V is TRBV4-2 and J is TRBJ2-3; D uncertain. Germline V gene sequence: CDR1 LGHNA, CDR2 YNFKEQ. V was cut by 0 bases and J by 2 bases, with 15 bases left in between. The CDR3 spans 17 residues.

This clone was seen just once. The CDR3 region is CASMGLGGVKYF. Written as DNA, the CDR3 is TGTGCCAGCATGGGGCTGGGTGGGGTGAAGTACTTC. The chain has TRBV2 and TRBJ2-4; possibly TRBD1 for D (5 bases). This CDR3 contains 12 residues. The V end was cut by 7 bases, the J end by 14 bases, with 18 bases between. Germline assignment: CDR1 SNHLY and CDR2 FYNNEI.

This rearrangement joins TRBV29-1 to TRBJ2-4; D gene ambiguous. The CDR3 loop spans 11 amino acids. The V gene lost 4 bases and the J gene lost 6 bases, with 7 bases spanning the gap. CDR1 is SQVTM and CDR2 is ANQGSEA in the germline V gene. The CDR3 loop is CSVVMRNIQYF. The CDR3 DNA follows: TGCAGCGTTGTGATGAGAAACATTCAGTACTTC.

The chain uses TRBV6-2 or TRBV6-3 and TRBJ1-5; D is unresolved. CDR3 length: 15 amino acids. V was cut by 4 bases and J by 0 bases, with 10 bases left in between. The germline gives CDR1 MNHEY, CDR2 SVGEGT. DNA for the CDR3: TGTGCCAGCAGTTGGAGGGCAAATAGCAATCAGCCCCAGCATTTT. Its protein product is CASSWRANSNQPQHF.

This rearrangement joins TRBV7-8 to TRBJ2-5; TRBD2 agrees at 7 bases. This CDR3 has 15 amino acids. J was trimmed by 5 bases and V by 6 bases; bases with no gene match: 12. CDR1 and CDR2 (germline): SGHVS, FQNEAQ. The CDR3 DNA sequence: TGTGCCAGCAGAACCCGGGGGGAGGGTTACGAGACCCAGTACTTC. It is translated as CASRTRGEGYETQYF.

This sequence joins TRBV6-5 and TRBJ2-2, with D possibly TRBD2 on 6 matching bases. V dropped 7 bases and J dropped 5 bases, with 14 bases sitting between them. This CDR3 is built from 14 residues. CDR1 is MNHEY and CDR2 is SVGAGI in the germline V gene. CDR3 nucleotides: TGTGCCAGCACTGGGACTGTTGGGACCGGGGAGCTGTTTTTT. This gives the protein CASTGTVGTGELFF.

The CDR3 protein is CATSRPQGPSGTGELFF. The CDR3 DNA is TGTGCCACCAGCAGGCCACAGGGACCTTCTGGCACCGGGGAGCTGTTTTTT. The genes are TRBV15 and TRBJ2-2, with TRBD1 as a possible D gene (6 bases). This CDR3 contains 17 residues. V was shortened by 3 bases and J by 4 bases, with 18 bases between the two germline ends. Germline loops: CDR1 LNHNV, CDR2 YYDKDF (reference sequence).

The J gene is TRBJ2-3, the V gene TRBV5-5; D remains unclear. CDR3 size: 13 residues. Trimming left V 2 bases short and J 5 bases short, with 9 bases between. Germline CDR1 and CDR2: SGHKS and YYEKEE (reference sequence). CDR3 DNA: TGTGCCAGCAGCTTAAGTGATAGAGATACGCAGTATTTT. Protein sequence: CASSLSDRDTQYF.

The V call is TRBV7-9, the J call TRBJ1-2; D gene ambiguous. Germline loops: CDR1 SEHNR, CDR2 FQNEAQ (reference sequence). The CDR3 runs to 14 residues. Trimming removed 1 base at V and 0 bases at J, with 6 bases between. The CDR3 sequence is CASSLDTTNYGYTF. Written as DNA, the CDR3 is TGTGCCAGCAGCTTAGACACAACTAACTATGGCTACACCTTC.

The chain uses TRBV27 and TRBJ2-3; D gene ambiguous. The germline V gene encodes CDR1 MNHEY and CDR2 SMNVEV (reference sequence). V was clipped by 6 bases and J by 0 bases, with 4 bases between them. This CDR3 is built from 12 residues. The CDR3 region has the DNA TGTGCCAGCAGGGAGAGCACAGATACGCAGTATTTT. Translating gives CASRESTDTQYF.

The V call is TRBV14, the J call TRBJ2-3, with 7 bases fitting TRBD2. In germline, CDR1 is SGHDN, CDR2 FVKESK. Trimming cost V 4 bases and J 2 bases; bases outside gene matches: 3. The CDR3 length is 14 residues. Here the CDR3 DNA reads TGTGCCAGCAGCCCGCGGGGGAACACAGATACGCAGTATTTT. It is translated as CASSPRGNTDTQYF.

This chain links TRBV12-3 or TRBV12-4 with TRBJ1-1; D is ambiguous. V lost 3 bases to trimming and J lost 8 bases, with 10 bases between them. The length of the CDR3 is 12 residues. CDR3 nucleotides: TGTGCCAGCAGTTTTAGCCAAGCCGAAGCTTTCTTT. Protein product: CASSFSQAEAFF.